This section outlines one T cell receptor (beta chain) sequence together with its context. Its matching antigen is unknown. A junction boundary mismatches the germline segment, possibly from a read error. CDR1 and CDR2 (germline): SGHAT, FQNNGV. The CDR3 runs 12 residues. CDR3-region Arm-PCR and iRepertoire HTBI primers produced the TCR beta libraries. TCRdb re-analysed the multiplex PCR reads in MiXCR, keeping a single row per CDR3 protein. The table has about 660,000 distinct CDR3 sequences, 25% to 30% seen once. The sample is drawn from a study of regulatory T cells in long-lasting Graves disease. Study-level findings and limits: Patients with persistent disease showed a bias toward TRBV28, TRBJ1-2 and TRBJ2-5.

Regarding time point: persistent/refractory GD, antithyroid drugs over 5 years with positive TRAb. TCR sequences were obtained from RNA taken from PBMCs. Diagnosing Graves' disease relied on the American Thyroid Association guidelines. All patients originated from an endocrinology department located in Xi'an, China. Sequencing was performed on peripheral blood mononuclear cells (PBMCs), taken when the disease was refractory, from a patient treated with antithyroid drugs. The genes are TRBV11-2 and TRBJ1-2; TRBD1 matches at 9 bases. The receptor's source is a female donor with Graves disease. This CDR3 is CASSPGQGLGAF. The CDR3 DNA reads TGTGCCAGCAGCCCAGGACAGGGGCTGGGAGCCTTC.